The 27 T cell receptor beta chains below were found in one sample sequenced in a study of T cells in Graves' hyperthyroidism and ophthalmopathy. Amplified regions were TCR beta CDR3 sequences from RNA transcripts. The TCR CDR3 was amplified in a first-round RT-PCR using the HTBI primer set. TCRdb independently ran MiXCR on the multiplex PCR reads; one entry per CDR3 protein. The table has 300,000 to 500,000 distinct CDR3 sequences, about 15% seen once; the top ten hold around a third. What was sequenced was blood. The receptors derive from a woman aged 25 to 39 with Graves' hyperthyroidism.

CDR3 loop: CASSVAIQREGDEQFF. Written as DNA, the CDR3 is TGTGCCAGCAGCGTAGCGATCCAGCGGGAGGGGGATGAGCAGTTCTTC. The chain links TRBV9 to TRBJ2-1; 10 nucleotides agree with TRBD2. Per the germline V gene, CDR1 is SGDLS and CDR2 is YYNGEE. Losses at the gene ends were 0 bases for V and 8 bases for J; bases not matched to a gene: 8. The CDR3 length is 16 residues.

To note about this clonotype: Given a much more abundant clone one base away, this may be a read error. The V gene is TRBV6-1, the J gene TRBJ1-1, with a tentative D call TRBD1 (6 bases). The CDR3 totals 15 residues. CDR1 MNHNS and CDR2 SASEGT come from the germline V gene. Trimming stripped 6 bases from V and 6 bases from J, with 20 bases between. In DNA, the CDR3 is TGTGCCAGCAGCGACGGGGCAGGGGCTAACGCTGAAGCTTTCTTT. Residues: CASSDGAGANAEAFF.

Here the CDR3 DNA reads TGCGCCAGCAGCGAAAGGGGGCGCTTGGAGACCCAGTACTTC. Translated: CASSERGRLETQYF. The J gene is TRBJ2-5, the V gene TRBV5-1; 7 bases line up with TRBD1. Trimming took 4 bases from V and 5 from J; bases not matched to a gene: 8. The CDR3 covers 14 residues. CDR1 and CDR2 from the germline V gene are SGHRS and YFSETQ. The complete variable domain, with remaining parts taken from reference TRBV5-1 and TRBJ2-5, reads KAGVTQTPRYLIKTRGQQVTLSCSPISGHRSVSWYQQTPGQGLQFLFEYFSETQRNKGNFPGRFSGRQFSNSRSEMNVSTLELGDSALYLCASSERGRLETQYFGPGTRLLVL.

This chain links TRBV19 with TRBJ2-7, with 7 bases that match TRBD1. The trim removed 0 bases at V and 2 bases at J, leaving 1 base unmatched. The CDR3 runs 14 residues. From germline, CDR1 is LNHDA and CDR2 SQIVND (reference sequence). CDR3 sequence (DNA): TGTGCCAGTAGTATAGATCAGGGGGCCTACGAGCAGTACTTC. Amino acid sequence: CASSIDQGAYEQYF.

V is TRBV19 and J is TRBJ2-1; TRBD2 agrees at 9 bases. The CDR3 is made up of 15 amino acids. Trimming removed 1 base from V and 5 bases from J; junction bases left unmatched: 3. Germline V gives CDR1 LNHDA, CDR2 SQIVND (reference sequence). The CDR3 sequence is CASSIGGLADNEQFF. CDR3 nucleotides: TGTGCCAGTAGTATAGGGGGACTAGCAGACAATGAGCAGTTCTTC.

The chain uses TRBV29-1 and TRBJ2-2; the match to TRBD1 covers 11 bases. Losses at the gene ends were 3 bases for V and 6 bases for J; bases not matched to a gene: 3. This CDR3 contains 14 residues. Germline V gene lookup returns CDR1 SQVTM and CDR2 ANQGSEA. CDR3 protein: CSVDRTGGSGELFF. Here the CDR3 DNA reads TGCAGCGTTGACCGGACAGGGGGCTCCGGGGAGCTGTTTTTT.

This clonotype was recorded at least ten times. The chain recombines TRBV20-1 with TRBJ2-5; D is unclear. CDR1 is DFQATT and CDR2 is SNEGSKA in the germline V gene (reference sequence). Trimming cost V 6 bases and J 1 base, with 9 bases left between them. This CDR3 spans 12 amino acids. CDR3 coding DNA: TGCAGTGCCGGAGTAGCCCAAGAGACCCAGTACTTC. It is translated as CSAGVAQETQYF.

This clonotype was seen a few times. The gene calls are TRBV10-3 and TRBJ2-3; D perhaps matches TRBD1 (5 bases). This CDR3 is built from 17 residues. Germline V gene lookup returns CDR1 ENHRY and CDR2 SYGVKD. Trimming pared 6 bases from V and 0 bases from J, leaving 19 bases between. The CDR3 loop is CAIRATGVQYSTDTQYF. The CDR3 DNA reads as TGTGCCATCAGGGCCACAGGAGTACAATATAGCACAGATACGCAGTATTTT.

Remarks on this clonotype: A much larger clone differs by one base, so this may be a read error. This rearrangement joins TRBV12-3 or TRBV12-4 to TRBJ2-5; 10 bases fit TRBD1. The CDR3 spans 15 residues. The CDR3 loop reads CASTLTGGAGETQCF. The CDR3 nucleotides read TGTGCCAGCACACTGACAGGGGGCGCAGGGGAGACCCAGTGCTTC.

Only a few counts were recorded for this clonotype. The gene calls are TRBV5-1 and TRBJ1-5; perhaps TRBD1 as D (5 bases). Germline V lookup: CDR1 SGHRS, CDR2 YFSETQ. This CDR3 comprises 14 residues. Trimming pared 4 bases from V and 10 bases from J, leaving 18 bases between. The DNA for the CDR3 is TGCGCCAGCAGCGGCGGGGCAGGTGGGGGACCCCAGCATTTT. Encoded protein: CASSGGAGGGPQHF.

This clonotype was detected many times. CDR3 coding DNA: TGCGCCAGCAGCTTGGGACAGAACAACTATGGCTACACCTTC. This translates into CASSLGQNNYGYTF. V and J are TRBV5-1 and TRBJ1-2; tentatively, D is TRBD1 (5 bases). This CDR3 spans 14 amino acids. V lost 0 bases, J lost 2 bases, and 8 bases lay in between. Germline V gives CDR1 SGHRS, CDR2 YFSETQ.

This clonotype was seen at least ten times. The chain joins TRBV12-3 or TRBV12-4 to TRBJ1-1; the match to TRBD1 covers 7 bases. The length of the CDR3 is 14 residues. The V and J ends lost 5 bases and 0 bases, in that order; junction bases with no gene match: 3. The CDR3: CASSEQGMNTEAFF. The CDR3 DNA reads as TGTGCCAGCAGTGAACAGGGGATGAACACTGAAGCTTTCTTT.

This clonotype was observed a few times. V usage is TRBV5-1 and J usage is TRBJ2-1; D is possibly TRBD1 or TRBD2 (5 bases each). V was cut by 4 bases and J by 5 bases, with 16 bases left in between. The germline V gene encodes CDR1 SGHRS and CDR2 YFSETQ. The CDR3 runs to 15 residues. The CDR3 sequence: CASSPDGTVNNEQFF. DNA of the CDR3: TGCGCCAGCAGCCCCGACGGGACCGTAAACAATGAGCAGTTCTTC.

This clonotype has at least ten counts. CDR3 region: CASSSGRWREVYEQYF. In DNA, the CDR3 is TGTGCCAGCAGCTCAGGGAGGTGGCGGGAGGTCTACGAGCAGTACTTC. The chain has TRBV11-2 and TRBJ2-7; TRBD2 matches 8 bases. The trim removed 4 bases at V and 3 bases at J, leaving 11 bases unmatched. The CDR3 contains 16 residues. Germline V lookup: CDR1 SGHAT, CDR2 FQNNGV.

In its sample, this clonotype was seen many times. This chain's CDR3 is CASSPIAGGNEQFF. The DNA of the CDR3 is TGTGCCAGCAGCCCCATAGCGGGGGGGAATGAGCAGTTCTTC. The chain has TRBV7-2 and TRBJ2-1, with 11 bases identical to TRBD2. This CDR3 comprises 14 residues. Per the germline V gene, CDR1 is SGHTA and CDR2 is FQGNSA. The trim removed 5 bases at V and 7 bases at J, leaving 4 bases unmatched.

This clonotype was seen many times. The rearrangement uses TRBV6-1 and TRBJ2-3, with 13 bases matching TRBD2. J lost 4 bases, V lost 6 bases, and 4 bases had no gene match. This CDR3 is 15 amino acids long. The germline CDR1 and CDR2 sequences are MNHNS and SASEGT. The CDR3 protein is CASRELAGGPDTQYF. In DNA, the CDR3 is TGTGCCAGCAGGGAACTAGCGGGAGGGCCAGATACGCAGTATTTT.

The chain links TRBV5-5 to TRBJ2-7; no definite D call. The last part of the DNA fits TRBJ2-1 better; the J call may be wrong. Looked up from germline, CDR1 is SGHKS and CDR2 is YYEKEE (reference sequence). This CDR3 region has 13 residues. The CDR3 loop is CASSQRAPYEQFF. Here the CDR3 DNA reads TGTGCCAGCAGCCAAAGAGCCCCCTACGAGCAGTTCTTC.

This clonotype was seen a few times. The genes are TRBV29-1 and TRBJ2-3; 9 positions match TRBD2. CDR3 size: 14 residues. Germline CDR1 reads SQVTM; CDR2 reads ANQGSEA. V was pared by 3 bases and J by 6 bases, with 7 bases of the junction left unmatched. In nucleotides, the CDR3 is TGCAGCGTTGACGAGGGACTAGCAATGGATACGCAGTATTTT. Its translation is CSVDEGLAMDTQYF.

This sequence joins TRBV6-1 and TRBJ2-7, with 8 bases that match TRBD1. With V trimmed by 0 bases and J by 7 bases, 8 bases remained unmatched. Germline CDR1 and CDR2: MNHNS and SASEGT. The CDR3 length is 15 residues. The CDR3 DNA is TGTGCCAGCAGTGAAGCGTCGACAGGGGAGTGGGAGCAGTACTTC. It yields the protein CASSEASTGEWEQYF.

This clonotype came up many times. This chain links TRBV2 with TRBJ2-1, with 10 bases fitting TRBD2. The CDR3 is 16 residues long. Germline CDR1 is SNHLY and CDR2 is FYNNEI. V lost 1 base to trimming and J lost 7 bases; unmatched junction nucleotides: 7. The CDR3 region is CASSEGVAGGLNEQFF. The CDR3 nucleotides read TGTGCCAGCAGTGAAGGGGTAGCGGGAGGCTTGAATGAGCAGTTCTTC. The variable domain in full, completed from reference TRBV2 and TRBJ2-1, reads EPEVTQTPSHQVTQMGQEVILRCVPISNHLYFYWYRQILGQKVEFLVSFYNNEISEKSEIFDDQFSVERPDGSNFTLKIRSTKLEDSAMYFCASSEGVAGGLNEQFFGPGTRLTVL.

This clonotype has at least ten counts. The chain is built from TRBV30 and TRBJ2-1, with 7 bases that match TRBD2. In germline, CDR1 is GTSNPN, CDR2 SVGIG (reference sequence). The length of the CDR3 is 14 residues. Losses at the gene ends were 2 bases for V and 6 bases for J; bases not matched to a gene: 7. The DNA of the CDR3 is TGTGCCTGGAGTCGGGAGGCGATTACCAATGAGCAGTTCTTC. This gives the protein CAWSREAITNEQFF.

This clonotype has ten or more counts. The CDR3: CASSAGGREQYF. CDR3 nucleotide sequence: TGTGCCAGCAGTGCGGGAGGGCGCGAGCAGTACTTC. The chain combines TRBV2 with TRBJ2-7; 8 bases line up with TRBD2. After removal of 4 bases from V and 6 bases from J, the junction contained 2 bases not matched to a gene. Looked up from germline, CDR1 is SNHLY and CDR2 is FYNNEI. This CDR3 region has 12 residues.

This clonotype was counted many times. The gene calls are TRBV20-1 and TRBJ2-1; 14 bases are a match to TRBD2. This CDR3 is built from 19 residues. Germline lookup yields CDR1 DFQATT and CDR2 SNEGSKA (reference sequence). V shed 5 bases and J 1 base; nucleotides not matched to a gene: 13. Written as DNA, the CDR3 is TGCAGTGCTTGGGTGGGGACTAGCGGGAGTAAAGGGTCCTACAATGAGCAGTTCTTC. It is translated as CSAWVGTSGSKGSYNEQFF.

As concerns this clonotype: The germline gene is not matched at one end of the junction; a read error may be the cause. The V call is TRBV7-8, the J call TRBJ1-5; maybe TRBD1 (5 bases). This CDR3 region has 15 residues. CDR1 and CDR2 (germline): SGHVS, FQNEAQ. CDR3 residues: CVSSLAGTSNQPQHF. The CDR3 DNA is TGTGTCAGCAGCTTAGCAGGGACCAGCAATCAGCCCCAGCATTTT.

This clonotype showed up many times. The V call is TRBV3-1, the J call TRBJ2-5; D is undetermined. Deletions cut 3 bases from V and 0 bases from J, with 2 bases between. The germline CDR1 and CDR2 sequences are LGHDT and YNNKEL (reference sequence). The CDR3 is 12 amino acids. The CDR3, as DNA: TGTGCCAGCAGCCATGACCAAGAGACCCAGTACTTC. It translates to CASSHDQETQYF.

V is TRBV27 and J is TRBJ2-2, with D possibly TRBD2 on 6 matching bases. The CDR3 covers 16 residues. Deletions cut 6 bases from V and 2 bases from J, with 16 bases between. CDR1 MNHEY and CDR2 SMNVEV come from the germline V gene (reference sequence). Here the CDR3 reads CASRLLDSGNTGELFF. The DNA for the CDR3 is TGTGCCAGCAGGCTTTTGGATAGCGGAAACACCGGGGAGCTGTTTTTT.

This clonotype showed up many times. V and J are TRBV30 and TRBJ2-3; D may be TRBD1 (6 bases). The germline V and J ends were trimmed by 8 bases and 3 bases, with 12 bases remaining between them. The CDR3 totals 12 residues. CDR1 and CDR2 from the germline V gene are GTSNPN and SVGIG (reference sequence). CDR3 protein: CARTALTDTQYF. The CDR3 nucleotides are TGTGCCAGGACAGCCCTTACAGATACGCAGTATTTT. Looking up the rest from reference TRBV30 and TRBJ2-3 gives the full variable domain: SQTIHQWPATLVQPVGSPLSLECTVEGTSNPNLYWYRQAAGRGLQLLFYSVGIGQISSEVPQNLSASRPQDRQFILSSKKLLLSDSGFYLCARTALTDTQYFGPGTRLTVL.